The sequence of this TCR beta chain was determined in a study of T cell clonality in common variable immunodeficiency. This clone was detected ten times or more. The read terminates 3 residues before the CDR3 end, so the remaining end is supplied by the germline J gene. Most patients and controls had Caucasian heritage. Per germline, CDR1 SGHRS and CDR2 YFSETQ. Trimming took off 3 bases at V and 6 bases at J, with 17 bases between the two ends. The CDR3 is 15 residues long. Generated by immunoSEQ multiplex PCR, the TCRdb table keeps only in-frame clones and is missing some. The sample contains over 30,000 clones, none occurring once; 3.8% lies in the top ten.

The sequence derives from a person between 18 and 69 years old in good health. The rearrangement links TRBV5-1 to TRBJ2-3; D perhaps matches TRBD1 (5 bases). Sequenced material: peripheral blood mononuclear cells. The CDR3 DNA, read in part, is TGCGCCAGCAGCTCTCAGGGTCCCCTGCGGGATACG. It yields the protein CASSSQGPLRDT. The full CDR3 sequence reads CASSSQGPLRDTQYF.